This T cell receptor beta chain is drawn from a study of cytomegalovirus exposure and HLA in healthy donors. Across the study: An early release of data contained about 85 million unique TCRs, which came from HLA-typed donors.

The V gene lost 9 bases and the J gene lost 0 bases, with 14 bases spanning the gap. The CDR3 length is 14 residues. Per the germline V gene, CDR1 is SNHLY and CDR2 is FYNNEI. It was with 60 Vbeta and 13 Jbeta primers that the PCR ran. The data were produced by immunoSEQ multiplex PCR, yet TCRdb's version contains in-frame clones alone and is incomplete. The sample carries more than 95,000 clones, about 9.5% recorded once. The source is a man in his forties in good health and CMV-seropositive. Sequencing used PBMCs. This chain links TRBV2 with TRBJ1-2; D gene ambiguous. Written as DNA, the CDR3 is TGTGCCAGTTTACGGGAGACATCTAACTATGGCTACACCTTC. The encoded protein is CASLRETSNYGYTF.